The 26 T cell receptor beta chains in this list originate from one sample, sequenced in a study of T cell responses to AZD1222 COVID-19 vaccine. Libraries were prepared by immunoSEQ multiplex PCR; TCRdb keeps only in-frame clonotypes and omits some of them. Of some 130,000 clones in the sample, 85% to 95% were seen once. The input for sequencing was peripheral blood, taken on day 0 of AZD1222 vaccination. The receptors stem from an adult in good health.

The rearrangement uses TRBV9 and TRBJ1-2; D gene uncertain. Trimming shortened V by 2 bases and J by 3 bases, and 11 bases separated the two germline ends. The CDR3 length is 14 residues. CDR1 and CDR2 (germline): SGDLS, YYNGEE. The CDR3 loop reads CASSVMSGDYGYTF. CDR3 nucleotides: TGTGCCAGCAGCGTTATGTCCGGAGACTATGGCTACACCTTC.

The V gene is TRBV7-2, the J gene TRBJ2-7, with TRBD1 matching 10 bases. Unmatched junction bases numbered 8, after V lost 0 bases and J lost 6 bases. The germline V gene encodes CDR1 SGHTA and CDR2 FQGNSA. There are 16 residues in the CDR3. CDR3 nucleotides: TGTGCCAGCAGCTTAGCCGGGACAGGGGCCTTGGTCGAGCAGTACTTC. Its protein product is CASSLAGTGALVEQYF. Filled out from reference TRBV7-2 and TRBJ2-7, the complete variable domain reads GAGVSQSPSNKVTEKGKDVELRCDPISGHTALYWYRQSLGQGLEFLIYFQGNSAPDKSGLPSDRFSAERTGGSVSTLTIQRTQQEDSAVYLCASSLAGTGALVEQYFGPGTRLTVT.

The CDR3 sequence is CASSSNPGFLRQFF. The DNA of the CDR3 is TGTGCCAGCAGTTCTAATCCCGGGTTCCTAAGGCAGTTCTTC. The rearrangement links TRBV6-2 or TRBV6-3 to TRBJ2-1, with D unclear. The ends were cut back, 4 bases at V and 12 bases at J, with 19 bases in the middle. CDR1 and CDR2 from the germline V gene are MNHEY and SVGEGT. CDR3 length: 14 residues.

The rearrangement joins TRBV9 to TRBJ1-3; 7 bases are shared with TRBD1. V lost 0 bases to trimming and J lost 2 bases; unmatched junction nucleotides: 8. The CDR3 runs 17 residues. Germline-derived CDR1 and CDR2 are SGDLS and YYNGEE. The CDR3 nucleotides read TGTGCCAGCAGCGTAGGAGGGGGCCGCGGGCCTGGAAACACCATATATTTT. Residues: CASSVGGGRGPGNTIYF.

This clone appeared a few times. V is TRBV28 and J is TRBJ1-1; weak D call: TRBD1 (5 bases). CDR1 MDHEN and CDR2 SYDVKM come from the germline V gene. This CDR3 is built from 12 residues. The V and J ends lost 3 bases and 11 bases respectively, with 13 bases between them. The CDR3 region is CASSLQGQLAFF. CDR3 DNA: TGTGCCAGCAGTTTGCAGGGTCAACTCGCTTTCTTT.

The V call is TRBV24-1, the J call TRBJ2-1; D is possibly TRBD1 or TRBD2 (5 bases each). Trimming removed 4 bases at V and 9 bases at J, with 18 bases between. Germline V gene data show CDR1 as KGHDR and CDR2 as SFDVKD. This CDR3 has 15 amino acids. This CDR3 reads CATSDSGPAESEQFF. In nucleotides, the CDR3 is TGTGCCACCAGTGACTCGGGACCAGCCGAGAGTGAGCAGTTCTTC.

In its sample, this clone was seen once. The V gene is TRBV7-9, the J gene TRBJ2-7; 8 positions match TRBD1. Losses at the gene ends were 6 bases for V and 0 bases for J; bases not matched to a gene: 13. CDR3 length equals 17 residues. Germline CDR1 SEHNR, CDR2 FQNEAQ (reference sequence). CDR3 in amino acids: CASSQTWGQEISYEQYF. The DNA of the CDR3 is TGTGCCAGCAGTCAAACATGGGGACAGGAAATCTCCTACGAGCAGTACTTC.

This chain joins TRBV4-1 and TRBJ1-6, with D hard to call. This CDR3 region has 12 residues. Per the germline V gene, CDR1 is MGHRA and CDR2 is YSYEKL. V lost 1 base, J lost 9 bases, and 4 bases lay in between. The CDR3 reads CASSQGFSPLHF. CDR3 sequence (DNA): TGCGCCAGCAGCCAAGGTTTTTCACCCCTCCACTTT.

The rearrangement links TRBV7-8 to TRBJ1-5, with 8 positions matching TRBD1. Germline CDR1 and CDR2: SGHVS and FQNEAQ. The CDR3 loop spans 17 amino acids. The junction had 8 bases not matched to a gene; V was cut back by 3 bases and J by 1 base. The CDR3 region is CASSLTPRGPSNQPQHF. DNA of the CDR3: TGTGCCAGCAGCTTGACCCCCAGGGGGCCGAGCAATCAGCCCCAGCATTTT.

This chain uses TRBV2 with TRBJ2-3, with D perhaps matching TRBD1 (6 bases). The CDR3 totals 14 residues. Between the trimmed V and J ends, which lost 4 bases and 0 bases, there was a span of 8 bases. CDR1 SNHLY and CDR2 FYNNEI come from the germline V gene. The chain's CDR3 is CASSADRSTDTQYF. CDR3 sequence (DNA): TGTGCCAGCAGTGCGGACAGAAGCACAGATACGCAGTATTTT.

V usage is TRBV6-5 and J usage is TRBJ2-4, with 7 bases identical to TRBD1. CDR1 and CDR2 from the germline V gene are MNHEY and SVGAGI. The CDR3 sequence is 16 residues long. Trimming at V came to 4 bases and at J to 3 bases, leaving 9 bases not matched to a gene. In nucleotides, the CDR3 is TGTGCCAGCAGTTTTAAGGGGGCAAGCGGCAAAAACATTCAGTACTTC. Translated: CASSFKGASGKNIQYF.

V usage is TRBV7-2 and J usage is TRBJ2-3; D ambiguous. The CDR3 consists of 16 residues. The germline CDR1 and CDR2 sequences are SGHTA and FQGNSA. V was shortened by 5 bases and J by 3 bases, with 18 bases between the two germline ends. The CDR3 loop is CASSPSRQSKTDTQYF. DNA of the CDR3: TGTGCCAGCAGCCCGAGCCGTCAGAGCAAAACAGATACGCAGTATTTT. Full variable domain (remainder filled in from reference TRBV7-2 and TRBJ2-3): GAGVSQSPSNKVTEKGKDVELRCDPISGHTALYWYRQSLGQGLEFLIYFQGNSAPDKSGLPSDRFSAERTGGSVSTLTIQRTQQEDSAVYLCASSPSRQSKTDTQYFGPGTRLTVL.

The chain links TRBV28 to TRBJ1-4, with D possibly being TRBD1 (5 bases). V was pared by 4 bases and J by 5 bases, with 14 bases between. From germline, CDR1 is MDHEN and CDR2 SYDVKM. CDR3 size: 15 residues. The CDR3 sequence: CASSSRTGRNEKLFF. The CDR3 nucleotides are TGTGCCAGCAGTTCTAGAACGGGACGGAATGAAAAACTGTTTTTT.

This sequence joins TRBV6-5 and TRBJ1-2, with D possibly matching TRBD1 (6 bases). Germline V gene data show CDR1 as MNHEY and CDR2 as SVGAGI. The germline V and J ends were trimmed by 6 bases and 6 bases, with 14 bases remaining between them. The CDR3 is made up of 13 amino acids. The CDR3 is CASRQTGSHGYTF. CDR3 DNA: TGTGCCAGCAGACAGACAGGTTCCCATGGCTACACCTTC.

The V and J genes are TRBV6-5 and TRBJ1-5, with unresolved D. The V gene lost 3 bases and the J gene lost 4 bases, with 7 bases spanning the gap. Germline V gives CDR1 MNHEY, CDR2 SVGAGI. The CDR3 loop spans 13 amino acids. The CDR3 reads CASSYVQNQPQHF. The CDR3 bases are TGTGCCAGCAGTTATGTCCAAAATCAGCCCCAGCATTTT.

The V call is TRBV28, the J call TRBJ1-6; 9 bases fit TRBD1. The CDR3 extends over 14 amino acids. Germline trimming cut 3 bases from V and 13 bases from J; bases unmatched to any gene: 7. The germline V gene encodes CDR1 MDHEN and CDR2 SYDVKM. This CDR3 is CASSFRDRVGPLHF. DNA for the CDR3: TGTGCCAGCAGTTTCAGGGACAGGGTGGGTCCCCTCCACTTT.

The genes are TRBV25-1 and TRBJ1-2, with unresolved D. Trimming stripped 2 bases from V and 5 bases from J, with 9 bases between. CDR3 length equals 13 residues. Per the germline V gene, CDR1 is MGHDK and CDR2 is SYGVNS. The CDR3 bases are TGTGCCAGCAGTGAACGGACGGGATATGGCTACACCTTC. Its protein product is CASSERTGYGYTF.

This rearrangement joins TRBV30 to TRBJ1-6; TRBD1 matches 7 bases. V lost 3 bases to trimming and J lost 11 bases; unmatched junction nucleotides: 10. The CDR3 totals 14 residues. The germline V gene has CDR1 GTSNPN and CDR2 SVGIG (reference sequence). The CDR3 spells CAWSGDSPSAPLHF. In DNA, the CDR3 is TGTGCCTGGAGCGGGGACAGCCCTTCGGCACCCCTCCACTTT.

The table lists this clone with a count of one. V gene TRBV7-7 combines with J gene TRBJ2-5; D is unresolved. This CDR3 contains 17 residues. Looked up from germline, CDR1 is SSHAT and CDR2 is FNYEAQ (reference sequence). V lost 6 bases and J lost 5, with 25 bases in between. CDR3 residues: CASRLLPSVRGLETQYF. Written as DNA, the CDR3 is TGTGCCAGCAGATTACTCCCTTCAGTACGTGGTTTGGAGACCCAGTACTTC.

This clone was detected a few times. The chain is built from TRBV27 and TRBJ1-2; D might be TRBD1 (6 bases). Per germline, CDR1 MNHEY and CDR2 SMNVEV (reference sequence). Trimming left V 7 bases short and J 8 bases short, with 20 bases between. The CDR3 covers 14 residues. CDR3 in amino acids: CASNQTGRLVGYTF. CDR3 nucleotides: TGTGCCAGCAACCAGACAGGTCGGTTGGTGGGCTACACCTTC.

The chain has TRBV19 and TRBJ1-6, with TRBD1 matching 7 bases. CDR3 size: 15 residues. Germline V gene sequence: CDR1 LNHDA, CDR2 SQIVND (reference sequence). Trimming cost V 9 bases and J 7 bases; bases outside gene matches: 12. The CDR3 bases are TGTGCCAGCACGTCAACAGGGGAGGGGAATTCACCCCTCCACTTT. This codes for CASTSTGEGNSPLHF.

This clone was picked up a small number of times. The chain employs TRBV7-8 and TRBJ1-5; TRBD1 aligns across 9 bases. The CDR3 has 15 residues. Germline CDR1 SGHVS, CDR2 FQNEAQ. Losses at the gene ends were 1 base for V and 7 bases for J; bases not matched to a gene: 5. CDR3 coding DNA: TGTGCCAGCAGCTTAGGGGACAGGGACGGACAGCCCCAGCATTTT. Translated, it gives CASSLGDRDGQPQHF. The full variable domain, rest sourced from reference TRBV7-8 and TRBJ1-5, is GAGVSQSPRYKVAKRGQDVALRCDPISGHVSLFWYQQALGQGPEFLTYFQNEAQLDKSGLPSDRFFAERPEGSVSTLKIQRTQQEDSAVYLCASSLGDRDGQPQHFGDGTRLSIL.

The V call is TRBV5-5, the J call TRBJ2-1; 7 bases align to TRBD1. The germline V gene has CDR1 SGHKS and CDR2 YYEKEE (reference sequence). The CDR3 loop spans 17 amino acids. The ends lost 3 bases at V and 6 bases at J; junction bases unmatched: 15. CDR3 in DNA: TGTGCCAGCAGCTGGACCCTGACAGGGTGGATAAGCAATGAGCAGTTCTTC. It yields the protein CASSWTLTGWISNEQFF.

The chain recombines TRBV9 with TRBJ1-3; 8 nucleotides line up with TRBD1. CDR3 length: 16 residues. The V gene end was trimmed by 0 bases and the J gene end by 3 bases; junction bases not matched to a gene: 5. CDR1 is SGDLS and CDR2 is YYNGEE in the germline V gene. The CDR3 region has the DNA TGTGCCAGCAGCGTAGCGCCAGGGGGCGATGGAAACACCATATATTTT. Translating it yields CASSVAPGGDGNTIYF.

The gene calls are TRBV7-9 and TRBJ2-7; D is unresolved. The germline gives CDR1 SEHNR, CDR2 FQNEAQ (reference sequence). The CDR3 is made up of 12 amino acids. Deletions cut 4 bases from V and 7 bases from J, with 11 bases between. CDR3 coding DNA: TGTGCCAGCAGCTCGGACGACCCGGAGCAGTACTTC. It encodes CASSSDDPEQYF. Looking up the rest from reference TRBV7-9 and TRBJ2-7 gives the full variable domain: DTGVSQNPRHKITKRGQNVTFRCDPISEHNRLYWYRQTLGQGPEFLTYFQNEAQLEKSRLLSDRFSAERPKGSFSTLEIQRTEQGDSAMYLCASSSDDPEQYFGPGTRLTVT.

J is TRBJ2-3 and V is TRBV9; TRBD2 matches at 7 bases. Germline CDR1 and CDR2: SGDLS and YYNGEE. V lost 0 bases, J lost 5 bases, and 6 bases stayed unmatched. The CDR3 is 15 residues long. CDR3 DNA sequence: TGTGCCAGCAGCGTAGCGGGAGGAGTCGGAGATACGCAGTATTTT. This gives the protein CASSVAGGVGDTQYF.